This passage covers 31 T cell receptor beta chains from one sample sequenced in a study of cytomegalovirus exposure and HLA in healthy donors. Assay: immunoSEQ multiplex PCR; the TCRdb copy retains only in-frame clones and omits some. The sample yields 150,000 to 200,000 clones, approximately 87% seen once. The sequenced material came from PBMCs. All receptors come from a woman in her thirties in good health and CMV-seronegative.

The gene calls are TRBV14 and TRBJ1-1; 9 bases map to TRBD1. V shed 3 bases and J 3 bases; nucleotides not matched to a gene: 5. This CDR3 comprises 15 residues. From germline, CDR1 is SGHDN and CDR2 FVKESK. The CDR3 loop is CASSQGTGWDTEAFF. CDR3 bases: TGTGCCAGCAGCCAGGGGACAGGGTGGGACACTGAAGCTTTCTTT. Full variable domain (remainder filled in from reference TRBV14 and TRBJ1-1): EAGVTQFPSHSVIEKGQTVTLRCDPISGHDNLYWYRRVMGKEIKFLLHFVKESKQDESGMPNNRFLAERTGGTYSTLKVQPAELEDSGVYFCASSQGTGWDTEAFFGQGTRLTVV.

This chain links TRBV12-2 with TRBJ2-7; TRBD2, the table's D call, was not compared with the DNA. TRBV12-2 is listed as a pseudogene. This CDR3 contains 17 residues. The CDR3 nucleotides read TGTGCAAGTCGCCCAAACCGTGCCCTAGCGGGAGATTACGAGCAGTACTTC. It is translated as CASRPNRALAGDYEQYF.

The gene calls are TRBV6-5 and TRBJ1-3; possibly TRBD1 for D (5 bases). From germline, CDR1 is MNHEY and CDR2 SVGAGI. CDR3 length: 14 residues. Trimming stripped 5 bases from V and 4 bases from J, with 12 bases between. The DNA of the CDR3 is TGTGCCAGCAGTATGCGGGACCGCGGAAACACCATATATTTT. Protein product: CASSMRDRGNTIYF.

V and J are TRBV7-9 and TRBJ1-1, with D possibly matching TRBD1 (6 bases). From germline, CDR1 is SEHNR and CDR2 FQNEAQ (reference sequence). The V gene lost 7 bases and the J gene lost 0 bases, with 21 bases spanning the gap. The CDR3 is 17 residues long. The CDR3 is CASILGDTPYMNTEAFF. CDR3 sequence (DNA): TGTGCCAGCATCTTGGGGGACACCCCATATATGAACACTGAAGCTTTCTTT.

The chain has TRBV5-1 and TRBJ2-7; D is unresolved. The V end was cut by 1 base, the J end by 5 bases, with 4 bases between. Germline V gene lookup returns CDR1 SGHRS and CDR2 YFSETQ. The CDR3 length is 11 residues. The CDR3 bases are TGCGCCAGCAGCTTGAGCAACGAGCAGTACTTC. Amino acid sequence: CASSLSNEQYF.

The CDR3 region is CATRRADSNQPQHF. DNA for the CDR3: TGTGCCACCAGGAGGGCAGATAGCAATCAGCCCCAGCATTTT. The chain links TRBV15 to TRBJ1-5; D gene unclear. The V end lost 6 bases, the J end lost 0 bases, and 9 bases lay between the germline ends. CDR3 size: 14 residues. CDR1 and CDR2 (germline): LNHNV, YYDKDF (reference sequence).

CDR3 nucleotides: TGTGCCAGCAGCTTAGCGCGGTTCGGGTTTAACTATGGCTACACCTTC. Protein: CASSLARFGFNYGYTF. The rearrangement uses TRBV7-7 and TRBJ1-2; D is undetermined. The CDR3 consists of 16 residues. V dropped 0 bases and J dropped 1 base, with 12 bases sitting between them. Per germline, CDR1 SSHAT and CDR2 FNYEAQ (reference sequence).

This sequence joins TRBV6-5 and TRBJ1-2, with D uncertain. Germline loops: CDR1 MNHEY, CDR2 SVGAGI. V gave up 11 bases and J gave up 7 bases, with 11 bases separating them. The CDR3 is 10 amino acids. This chain's CDR3 is CAAKGVGYTF. The DNA of the CDR3 is TGTGCCGCAAAGGGAGTTGGCTACACCTTC.

This clone has just one count. The chain carries TRBV4-2 and TRBJ2-1; D gene unclear. V gave up 4 bases and J gave up 7 bases, with 17 bases separating them. The germline V gene encodes CDR1 LGHNA and CDR2 YNFKEQ. The CDR3 contains 15 residues. DNA of the CDR3: TGTGCCAGCAGCCCCAGGCCACGATCGGAAAATGAGCAGTTCTTC. This sequence encodes CASSPRPRSENEQFF.

The rearrangement uses TRBV19 and TRBJ1-2; D is undetermined. Between the trimmed V and J ends, which lost 3 bases and 5 bases, there was a span of 10 bases. The CDR3 has 13 residues. Germline V gene sequence: CDR1 LNHDA, CDR2 SQIVND (reference sequence). For the CDR3, the DNA is TGTGCCAGTAGTATGGGCGGGGTATATGGCTACACCTTC. Its translation is CASSMGGVYGYTF. The full variable domain, with the rest looked up from reference TRBV19 and TRBJ1-2, is DGGITQSPKYLFRKEGQNVTLSCEQNLNHDAMYWYRQDPGQGLRLIYYSQIVNDFQKGDIAEGYSVSREKKESFPLTVTSAQKNPTAFYLCASSMGGVYGYTFGSGTRLTVV.

The CDR3 here is CASSLSRYNEQFF. DNA for the CDR3: TGTGCCAGCAGCTTAAGCAGGTACAATGAGCAGTTCTTC. The chain recombines TRBV11-2 with TRBJ2-1; D not resolved. This CDR3 comprises 13 residues. Trimming left V 2 bases short and J 4 bases short, with 6 bases between. Germline values: CDR1 SGHAT, CDR2 FQNNGV.

This CDR3 reads CATRFGRIDTQYF. As DNA, the CDR3 is TGTGCCACCCGGTTTGGGAGGATAGATACGCAGTATTTT. The chain employs TRBV25-1 and TRBJ2-3; possible D gene TRBD2, 6 bases. Germline CDR1 and CDR2: MGHDK and SYGVNS. The CDR3 covers 13 residues. Trimming removed 10 bases from V and 5 bases from J, with 16 bases in between.

The rearrangement uses TRBV6-5 and TRBJ1-2; 10 bases fit TRBD1. The V gene end was trimmed by 5 bases and the J gene end by 5 bases; junction bases not matched to a gene: 2. Germline V lookup: CDR1 MNHEY, CDR2 SVGAGI. The CDR3 runs to 13 residues. The CDR3 loop is CASSVDRGYGYTF. The CDR3 nucleotides read TGTGCCAGCAGTGTGGACAGGGGGTATGGCTACACCTTC.

This clone is a singleton in its sample. This chain joins TRBV5-4 and TRBJ2-3; D perhaps matches TRBD2 (6 bases). The V and J ends lost 2 bases and 3 bases respectively, with 13 bases between them. This CDR3 comprises 15 residues. The germline V gene encodes CDR1 SGHNT and CDR2 YYREEE (reference sequence). The CDR3 here is CASSFGTYKTDTQYF. The CDR3 DNA follows: TGTGCCAGCAGCTTTGGGACTTACAAAACAGATACGCAGTATTTT.

The rearrangement uses TRBV2 and TRBJ1-1; D unclear. The CDR3 length is 13 residues. The germline gives CDR1 SNHLY, CDR2 FYNNEI. Trimming took off 7 bases at V and 0 bases at J, with 9 bases between the two ends. CDR3 protein: CASTSGMNTEAFF. The CDR3 DNA reads TGTGCCAGCACCTCGGGGATGAACACTGAAGCTTTCTTT.

The chain links TRBV5-1 to TRBJ2-7, with D possibly being TRBD2 (7 bases). This CDR3 is built from 16 residues. The V gene lost 4 bases and the J gene lost 0 bases, with 17 bases spanning the gap. The germline CDR1 and CDR2 sequences are SGHRS and YFSETQ. In nucleotides, the CDR3 is TGCGCCAGCAGCGGACAGCGGGGCGTCGGCTCCTACGAGCAGTACTTC. Residues: CASSGQRGVGSYEQYF.

This chain links TRBV4-1 with TRBJ1-1; TRBD1 is a possible D gene (6 bases). V dropped 0 bases and J dropped 10 bases, with 12 bases sitting between them. The CDR3 is made up of 13 amino acids. In germline, CDR1 is MGHRA, CDR2 YSYEKL. The CDR3 here is CASSQDVAGAAFF. The CDR3 DNA reads TGCGCCAGCAGCCAAGATGTGGCGGGGGCAGCTTTCTTT.

CDR3 amino acids: CATSRAGGTPGEQYF. The CDR3 coding sequence is TGTGCCACCAGCAGAGCCGGCGGGACGCCAGGCGAGCAGTACTTC. This chain links TRBV15 with TRBJ2-7; a weak D match, TRBD2 (6 bases). V was shortened by 1 base and J by 6 bases, with 16 bases between the two germline ends. Germline V gene sequence: CDR1 LNHNV, CDR2 YYDKDF (reference sequence). This CDR3 has 15 amino acids.

The genes are TRBV29-1 and TRBJ2-3, with 13 positions matching TRBD2. This CDR3 has 15 amino acids. V dropped 5 bases and J dropped 6; count of bases not matched to a gene: 8. CDR1 and CDR2 from the germline V gene are SQVTM and ANQGSEA. In DNA, the CDR3 is TGCAGCGTTACCTGGACTAGCGGGGGTGCGGATACGCAGTATTTT. It translates to CSVTWTSGGADTQYF.

This chain connects TRBV7-2 to TRBJ1-2, with 8 bases fitting TRBD1. The ends lost 5 bases at V and 4 bases at J; junction bases unmatched: 6. Germline CDR1 and CDR2: SGHTA and FQGNSA. The CDR3 is 14 amino acids. The CDR3: CASSLGQGGYGYTF. The CDR3, as DNA: TGTGCCAGCAGCCTAGGACAGGGTGGCTATGGCTACACCTTC.

This chain connects TRBV2 to TRBJ2-3; D perhaps matches TRBD2 (6 bases). This CDR3 comprises 15 residues. CDR1 is SNHLY and CDR2 is FYNNEI in the germline V gene. The germline V and J ends were trimmed by 4 bases and 1 base, with 12 bases remaining between them. CDR3 loop: CASSADGGGTDTQYF. Written as DNA, the CDR3 is TGTGCCAGCAGTGCGGACGGCGGGGGCACAGATACGCAGTATTTT.

The rearrangement joins TRBV5-6 to TRBJ2-5; D is perhaps TRBD2 (5 bases). Germline V CDR1 and CDR2: SGHDT, YYEEEE. There are 15 residues in the CDR3. Trimming stripped 2 bases from V and 4 bases from J, with 15 bases between. The CDR3 is CASSFTSGGGETQYF. CDR3 DNA: TGTGCCAGCAGCTTTACATCGGGCGGAGGAGAGACCCAGTACTTC.

This clone was found once. The rearrangement joins TRBV5-8 to TRBJ1-2; D gene unclear. The V gene's germline CDR1 is SGHTS and CDR2 YDEGEE. This CDR3 is built from 15 residues. Trimming took 0 bases from V and 2 from J, leaving 11 bases between them. The CDR3 sequence is CASSLANRVNYGYTF. DNA of the CDR3: TGTGCCAGCAGCTTGGCCAACAGAGTCAACTATGGCTACACCTTC. Complete variable domain (other parts from reference TRBV5-8 and TRBJ1-2): EAGVTQSPTHLIKTRGQQATLRCSPISGHTSVYWYQQALGLGLQFLLWYDEGEERNRGNFPPRFSGRQFPNYSSELNVNALELEDSALYLCASSLANRVNYGYTFGSGTRLTVV.

In its sample, this clone was seen a few times. The rearrangement links TRBV2 to TRBJ1-3; no firm D call. Germline lookup yields CDR1 SNHLY and CDR2 FYNNEI. Trimming cost V 7 bases and J 8 bases, with 15 bases left between them. CDR3 length: 13 residues. DNA of the CDR3: TGTGCCAGCATTTCCAGGATAGTCGACACCATATATTTT. This gives the protein CASISRIVDTIYF.

The V call is TRBV4-1, the J call TRBJ1-2; TRBD1 might be the D (6 bases). This CDR3 has 13 residues. V lost 3 bases and J 8 bases, leaving 13 bases between the germline ends. From germline, CDR1 is MGHRA and CDR2 YSYEKL. CDR3 loop: CASSQGGAWGYTF. CDR3 DNA sequence: TGCGCCAGCAGCCAGGGGGGGGCGTGGGGCTACACCTTC.

This chain uses TRBV5-6 with TRBJ2-6, with 8 bases identical to TRBD1. V was pared by 9 bases and J by 2 bases, with 7 bases of the junction left unmatched. Per germline, CDR1 SGHDT and CDR2 YYEEEE. This CDR3 has 15 residues. The CDR3 DNA follows: TGTGCCACCAGGGGGCTTGGAGCTGGGGCCAACGTCCTGACTTTC. Amino acids: CATRGLGAGANVLTF.

This chain joins TRBV13 and TRBJ2-6, with D possibly being TRBD1 (6 bases). This CDR3 contains 16 residues. Trimming stripped 8 bases from V and 0 bases from J, with 14 bases between. The germline gives CDR1 PRHDT, CDR2 FYEKMQ (reference sequence). In DNA form, the CDR3 reads TGTGCCAGCGGATCAGGACAGTTCTCTGGGGCCAACGTCCTGACTTTC. Its protein product is CASGSGQFSGANVLTF.

This sequence joins TRBV7-8 and TRBJ2-7; D is undetermined. Germline-derived CDR1 and CDR2 are SGHVS and FQNEAQ. The CDR3 length is 15 residues. V shed 0 bases and J shed 0 bases, with 9 bases lying between them. Here the CDR3 reads CASSLALGSSYEQYF. Here the CDR3 DNA reads TGTGCCAGCAGCTTAGCGCTTGGCAGCTCCTACGAGCAGTACTTC.

V gene TRBV27 combines with J gene TRBJ2-3; D possibly corresponds to TRBD2 (6 bases). CDR1 is MNHEY, CDR2 SMNVEV, per germline (reference sequence). CDR3 length equals 17 residues. Trimming removed 4 bases from V and 0 bases from J, with 17 bases in between. The CDR3 bases are TGTGCCAGCAGTTCAGTTGTCGGCGGGACTAGCACAGATACGCAGTATTTT. This translates into CASSSVVGGTSTDTQYF.

The V and J genes are TRBV4-1 and TRBJ2-7; no firm D call. CDR3 length: 14 residues. The germline CDR1 and CDR2 sequences are MGHRA and YSYEKL. With 3 bases removed from V and 2 bases from J, the gap between germline ends came to 11 bases. The CDR3 DNA sequence: TGCGCCAGCAGCCACCTCCTGACAACCTACGAGCAGTACTTC. Amino acid sequence: CASSHLLTTYEQYF.

V gene TRBV7-8 combines with J gene TRBJ2-1; no clear D gene. Germline lookup yields CDR1 SGHVS and CDR2 FQNEAQ. The V and J ends lost 4 bases and 3 bases respectively, with 13 bases between them. This CDR3 has 15 amino acids. Here the CDR3 reads CASSSTSDFYNEQFF. The CDR3 region has the DNA TGTGCCAGCAGCTCTACAAGCGACTTCTACAATGAGCAGTTCTTC. The full variable domain, completed using reference TRBV7-8 and TRBJ2-1, is GAGVSQSPRYKVAKRGQDVALRCDPISGHVSLFWYQQALGQGPEFLTYFQNEAQLDKSGLPSDRFFAERPEGSVSTLKIQRTQQEDSAVYLCASSSTSDFYNEQFFGPGTRLTVL.